These 29 T cell receptor beta chains came from one sample sequenced in a study of blood T cell repertoires in COVID-19 (dated by TCRdb to 2019 to 2021). Libraries were constructed by the immunoSEQ multiplex PCR assay. TCRdb took over this immuneACCESS table, retaining in-frame rearrangements with V and J assigned. Such tables are incomplete; in checked studies, under half of the missing clones stem from an unresolved V gene, and the remainder is unexplained. The table for this sample lists approximately 380,000 clones; more than 85% of them were counted only once. About 0.78% of the sample is taken by the ten largest. Material: PBMCs or T cells enriched from blood (not recorded which). Every receptor here comes from a woman aged 40 to 50 who had been exposed to COVID-19.

CDR3 coding DNA: TGTGCCAGCAGCCCGAAGCCTGGAGCCGATAACTATGGCTACACCTTC. This sequence encodes CASSPKPGADNYGYTF. The chain joins TRBV7-9 to TRBJ1-2; no clear D. The ends were cut back, 5 bases at V and 1 base at J, with 17 bases in the middle. The CDR3 is made up of 16 amino acids. Germline lookup yields CDR1 SEHNR and CDR2 FQNEAQ (reference sequence).

The chain combines TRBV29-1 with TRBJ2-7, with 8 bases that match TRBD1. With 6 bases clipped from V and 5 bases from J, the junction kept 6 bases outside the gene matches. Germline V gene sequence: CDR1 SQVTM, CDR2 ANQGSEA. There are 12 residues in the CDR3. The CDR3 region is CSVQTGAHEQYF. CDR3 in DNA: TGCAGCGTCCAGACAGGGGCCCACGAGCAGTACTTC.

The chain couples TRBV19 to TRBJ2-3; 7 nucleotides line up with TRBD2. There are 17 residues in the CDR3. The germline CDR1 and CDR2 sequences are LNHDA and SQIVND (reference sequence). With 3 bases clipped from V and 4 bases from J, the junction kept 13 bases outside the gene matches. Here the CDR3 reads CASSIEPPGLPSDTQYF. DNA of the CDR3: TGTGCCAGTAGTATCGAACCCCCGGGACTACCATCAGATACGCAGTATTTT.

The rearrangement joins TRBV6-5 to TRBJ1-2; D is ambiguous. V was trimmed by 4 bases and J by 6 bases, leaving 6 bases between them. CDR1 and CDR2 from the germline V gene are MNHEY and SVGAGI. The CDR3 runs to 11 residues. In nucleotides, the CDR3 is TGTGCCAGCAGTTCCCTTGATGGCTACACCTTC. Translated: CASSSLDGYTF.

J is TRBJ2-2 and V is TRBV2, with TRBD1 matching 11 bases. The germline gives CDR1 SNHLY, CDR2 FYNNEI. CDR3 size: 14 residues. With 4 bases clipped from V and 13 bases from J, the junction kept 8 bases outside the gene matches. Here the CDR3 reads CASSADRTGGGLFF. The CDR3 DNA is TGTGCCAGCAGTGCTGACCGGACAGGGGGCGGGCTGTTTTTT.

This sequence joins TRBV7-3 and TRBJ2-3, with D possibly being TRBD1 (6 bases). The V gene lost 1 base and the J gene lost 4 bases, with 9 bases spanning the gap. The CDR3 contains 14 residues. From germline, CDR1 is SGHTA and CDR2 FQGTGA. DNA of the CDR3: TGTGCCAGCAGCTTAAGGGACAACCCAGATACGCAGTATTTT. It encodes CASSLRDNPDTQYF. The entire variable domain, with the rest obtained from reference TRBV7-3 and TRBJ2-3, is as follows: GAGVSQTPSNKVTEKGKYVELRCDPISGHTALYWYRQSLGQGPEFLIYFQGTGAADDSGLPNDRFFAVRPEGSVSTLKIQRTERGDSAVYLCASSLRDNPDTQYFGPGTRLTVL.

V is TRBV9 and J is TRBJ2-6, with no clear D. Germline V gives CDR1 SGDLS, CDR2 YYNGEE. The CDR3 length is 15 residues. Trimming left V 4 bases short and J 0 bases short, with 8 bases between. CDR3: CASSPLSSGANVLTF. The CDR3 DNA follows: TGTGCCAGCAGCCCCCTTTCCTCTGGGGCCAACGTCCTGACTTTC.

This rearrangement joins TRBV11-1 to TRBJ2-2; D ambiguous. In germline, CDR1 is SGHAT, CDR2 FQDESV (reference sequence). The CDR3 runs to 13 residues. Trimming took 5 bases from V and 2 from J, leaving 6 bases between them. The CDR3 DNA reads as TGTGCCAGCAGCCCCTATAACACCGGGGAGCTGTTTTTT. This gives the protein CASSPYNTGELFF. Based on the CDR3 plus reference TRBV11-1 and TRBJ2-2, the full variable domain is EAEVAQSPRYKITEKSQAVAFWCDPISGHATLYWYRQILGQGPELLVQFQDESVVDDSQLPKDRFSAERLKGVDSTLKIQPAELGDSAMYLCASSPYNTGELFFGEGSRLTVL.

The gene calls are TRBV4-3 and TRBJ1-5; D call uncertain. The germline V and J ends were trimmed by 0 bases and 0 bases, with 6 bases remaining between them. This CDR3 region has 15 residues. The V gene's germline CDR1 is LGHNA and CDR2 YSLEER. The CDR3 bases are TGCGCCAGCAGCCAAGATACGGTTAGCAATCAGCCCCAGCATTTT. Translation gives CASSQDTVSNQPQHF.

V and J are TRBV19 and TRBJ1-4, with 7 bases identical to TRBD1. Trimming removed 3 bases from V and 7 bases from J; junction bases left unmatched: 5. Germline assignment: CDR1 LNHDA and CDR2 SQIVND (reference sequence). This CDR3 is 14 amino acids long. The CDR3 reads CASSIDRVGEKLFF. CDR3 bases: TGTGCCAGTAGTATCGACAGGGTTGGTGAAAAACTGTTTTTT.

The J gene is TRBJ1-1, the V gene TRBV1; TRBD1, the D gene given by the table, was not confirmed from the DNA. TRBV1 is deemed a pseudogene. CDR3 length: 12 residues. CDR3 DNA sequence: TGCACCAGCAGCCATGGGGACATAGAAGCTTTCTTT. Its protein is CTSSHGDIEAFF.

The chain has TRBV30 and TRBJ1-1, with D tentatively TRBD1 (6 bases). The CDR3 has 14 residues. The V gene's germline CDR1 is GTSNPN and CDR2 SVGIG (reference sequence). Trimming removed 1 base at V and 0 bases at J, with 9 bases between. The chain's CDR3 is CAWSGRQVNTEAFF. DNA of the CDR3: TGTGCCTGGAGTGGGAGACAGGTGAACACTGAAGCTTTCTTT. The full variable domain, in which reference TRBV30 and TRBJ1-1 provide the parts outside the CDR3, is SQTIHQWPATLVQPVGSPLSLECTVEGTSNPNLYWYRQAAGRGLQLLFYSVGIGQISSEVPQNLSASRPQDRQFILSSKKLLLSDSGFYLCAWSGRQVNTEAFFGQGTRLTVV.

This clone showed up just a few times. V and J are TRBV6-2 or TRBV6-3 and TRBJ2-1; D call uncertain. Trimming removed 5 bases from V and 1 base from J, with 12 bases in between. Germline-derived CDR1 and CDR2 are MNHEY and SVGEGT. This CDR3 region has 15 residues. The CDR3 region is CASSTPPRSYNEQFF. The CDR3 DNA sequence: TGTGCCAGCAGTACCCCACCTAGGTCCTACAATGAGCAGTTCTTC.

This clone occurred once. The V call is TRBV5-1, the J call TRBJ2-1; a weak D match, TRBD1 (5 bases). The CDR3 runs 16 residues. V was trimmed by 4 bases and J by 7 bases, leaving 21 bases between them. CDR1 is SGHRS and CDR2 is YFSETQ in the germline V gene. CDR3 nucleotide sequence: TGCGCCAGCAGCCCTAAAATCGGACACCTCGGTAATGAGCAGTTCTTC. Translating it yields CASSPKIGHLGNEQFF.

This clone turned up a few times. CDR3 sequence: CASRTTGSGNTIYF. For the CDR3, the DNA is TGCGCCAGCCGTACTACGGGGTCTGGAAACACCATATATTTT. The chain is built from TRBV5-1 and TRBJ1-3; D remains unclear. CDR1 is SGHRS and CDR2 is YFSETQ in the germline V gene. The germline V and J ends were trimmed by 7 bases and 1 base, with 12 bases remaining between them. The CDR3 is 14 residues long.

This chain connects TRBV19 to TRBJ1-2; a possible D gene is TRBD1 (6 bases). V was trimmed by 9 bases and J by 4 bases, leaving 18 bases between them. The CDR3 has 14 amino acids. Germline-derived CDR1 and CDR2 are LNHDA and SQIVND (reference sequence). The CDR3 here is CASTFVQGTYGYTF. As DNA, the CDR3 is TGTGCCAGCACTTTCGTACAGGGAACCTATGGCTACACCTTC.

This chain connects TRBV30 to TRBJ2-3; 7 bases align to TRBD2. Germline V gene sequence: CDR1 GTSNPN, CDR2 SVGIG (reference sequence). This CDR3 region has 16 residues. V gave up 0 bases and J gave up 2 bases; unmatched junction bases: 8. In nucleotides, the CDR3 is TGTGCCTGGAGTGTTGGCGGGAGTAGGAACACAGATACGCAGTATTTT. Its translation: CAWSVGGSRNTDTQYF.

The chain couples TRBV29-1 to TRBJ2-3; possible D gene TRBD1, 5 bases. Germline V gives CDR1 SQVTM, CDR2 ANQGSEA. The CDR3 runs 15 residues. Trimming stripped 2 bases from V and 1 base from J, with 13 bases between. CDR3 in amino acids: CSVERLGARTDTQYF. The CDR3, as DNA: TGCAGCGTTGAAAGGCTAGGGGCCCGCACAGATACGCAGTATTTT.

The CDR3 sequence is CASSLYSGGAYNEQFF. Written as DNA, the CDR3 is TGTGCCAGCAGCCTTTATAGCGGGGGGGCCTACAATGAGCAGTTCTTC. The J gene is TRBJ2-1, the V gene TRBV3-1 (or the pseudogene TRBV3-2); 11 bases match TRBD2. The CDR3 is 16 residues long. The trim removed 4 bases at V and 2 bases at J, leaving 4 bases unmatched. Germline CDR1 and CDR2: LGHDT and YNNKEL (reference sequence).

The chain carries TRBV3-1 (or the pseudogene TRBV3-2) and TRBJ2-7, with D tentatively TRBD2 (6 bases). CDR1 LGHDT and CDR2 YNNKEL come from the germline V gene (reference sequence). Trimming removed 2 bases at V and 7 bases at J, with 15 bases between. The CDR3 has 14 amino acids. This CDR3 reads CASSQSGLAMEQYF. In nucleotides, the CDR3 is TGTGCCAGCAGCCAAAGCGGGCTAGCTATGGAGCAGTACTTC.

This clone was seen a handful of times. The rearrangement links TRBV7-8 to TRBJ2-3; 10 nucleotides match TRBD2. Germline V CDR1 and CDR2: SGHVS, FQNEAQ. The V segment lost 5 bases and the J segment 14 bases; nucleotides outside the gene matches: 7. CDR3 length: 12 amino acids. CDR3 DNA: TGTGCCAGCAGCCATACTAGCGGGGTTCTGTATTTT. Amino acid sequence: CASSHTSGVLYF.

The rearrangement uses TRBV5-1 and TRBJ1-6, with a weak D call TRBD1 (6 bases). CDR3 length: 15 amino acids. The V end was cut by 1 base, the J end by 8 bases, with 13 bases between. The germline gives CDR1 SGHRS, CDR2 YFSETQ. The CDR3 region has the DNA TGCGCCAGCAGCTTGATGGTGGACAGAGATTCACCCCTCCACTTT. Translating it yields CASSLMVDRDSPLHF. The full variable domain, rest sourced from reference TRBV5-1 and TRBJ1-6, is KAGVTQTPRYLIKTRGQQVTLSCSPISGHRSVSWYQQTPGQGLQFLFEYFSETQRNKGNFPGRFSGRQFSNSRSEMNVSTLELGDSALYLCASSLMVDRDSPLHFGNGTRLTVT.

V and J are TRBV7-9 and TRBJ1-6; D gene uncertain. Per germline, CDR1 SEHNR and CDR2 FQNEAQ (reference sequence). The CDR3 length is 15 residues. The V end lost 1 base, the J end lost 4 bases, and 8 bases lay between the germline ends. The CDR3 nucleotides read TGTGCCAGCAGCTTAGTAACGGTTTATAATTCACCCCTCCACTTT. Protein sequence: CASSLVTVYNSPLHF.

This clone was picked up one time. This sample includes further DNA sequences coding for the same CDR3. This rearrangement joins TRBV7-9 to TRBJ1-1, with D hard to call. This CDR3 spans 13 amino acids. The V and J ends lost 2 bases and 3 bases respectively, with 7 bases between them. The germline V gene has CDR1 SEHNR and CDR2 FQNEAQ (reference sequence). The CDR3 region is CASSLTGYTEAFF. CDR3 nucleotide sequence: TGTGCCAGCAGCTTAACCGGGTACACTGAAGCTTTCTTT.

The CDR3 spells CASSPTTSGLEGYGYTF. The CDR3 coding sequence is TGTGCCAGCAGCCCAACTACGAGTGGGCTGGAGGGGTATGGCTACACCTTC. This chain links TRBV3-1 (or the pseudogene TRBV3-2) with TRBJ1-2, with D tentatively TRBD1 (5 bases). The V gene's germline CDR1 is LGHDT and CDR2 YNNKEL (reference sequence). The CDR3 runs to 17 residues. V was trimmed by 4 bases and J by 5 bases, leaving 23 bases between them.

The chain combines TRBV29-1 with TRBJ1-1; D unclear. Germline V CDR1 and CDR2: SQVTM, ANQGSEA. The V end lost 6 bases, the J end lost 0 bases, and 8 bases lay between the germline ends. The CDR3 length is 12 residues. Written as DNA, the CDR3 is TGCAGCGTAACAACCGTGAACACTGAAGCTTTCTTT. This sequence encodes CSVTTVNTEAFF.

V is TRBV7-3 and J is TRBJ1-1, with D possibly TRBD1 on 6 matching bases. The V gene's germline CDR1 is SGHTA and CDR2 FQGTGA. Trimming left V 3 bases short and J 3 bases short, with 17 bases between. The CDR3 is 16 residues long. The DNA for the CDR3 is TGTGCCAGCAGCTTTATGGGGGGGCGCTTCGACACTGAAGCTTTCTTT. Its translation is CASSFMGGRFDTEAFF. Supplemented by reference TRBV7-3 and TRBJ1-1, the full variable domain reads GAGVSQTPSNKVTEKGKYVELRCDPISGHTALYWYRQSLGQGPEFLIYFQGTGAADDSGLPNDRFFAVRPEGSVSTLKIQRTERGDSAVYLCASSFMGGRFDTEAFFGQGTRLTVV.

The gene calls are TRBV6-6 and TRBJ1-2; no reliable D call. Looked up from germline, CDR1 is MNHNY and CDR2 is SVGAGI (reference sequence). The germline V and J ends were trimmed by 5 bases and 8 bases, with 15 bases remaining between them. This CDR3 region has 13 residues. The CDR3 DNA is TGTGCCAGCAGTCCCCCCGCGATGGGCGGCTACACCTTC. Translating gives CASSPPAMGGYTF.

This chain links TRBV19 with TRBJ2-3, with 7 bases aligning to TRBD2. The CDR3 has 15 amino acids. Trimming removed 2 bases from V and 4 bases from J; junction bases left unmatched: 6. The germline CDR1 and CDR2 sequences are LNHDA and SQIVND (reference sequence). DNA for the CDR3: TGTGCCAGTAGTATACCTGGGGCGGGAGCAGATACGCAGTATTTT. Its protein is CASSIPGAGADTQYF. The full variable domain, its missing parts supplied by reference TRBV19 and TRBJ2-3, is DGGITQSPKYLFRKEGQNVTLSCEQNLNHDAMYWYRQDPGQGLRLIYYSQIVNDFQKGDIAEGYSVSREKKESFPLTVTSAQKNPTAFYLCASSIPGAGADTQYFGPGTRLTVL.